The present T cell receptor beta chain was sequenced within a study of CXCR3-negative and CXCR3-positive naive CD8 T cells. Via 5' RACE with UMI labels, TRB cDNA libraries were prepared. TCRdb re-called the 5' RACE reads, yielding one record per CDR3 amino acid sequence without DNA. The sample totals about 5,300 distinct CDR3 sequences; its top ten clones hold 1.5% to 2%. As for this clonotype: Antigen: not known.

Findings and caveats of the study: TRB CDR3s of CXCR3-positive naive cells were more hydrophobic than those of CXCR3-negative naive cells.

Germline CDR1 and CDR2: SGDLS and YYNGEE. The CDR3 is made up of 17 amino acids. The specimen sequenced was naive CXCR3+ CD8+ T cells from blood. The subset was: CD45RO-CCR7+CD27+CD95- naive CD8+ T cells expressing CXCR3 (TNR3+). V and J are TRBV9 and TRBJ2-1; the TCRdb call, TRBD2, lacks DNA for checking. The clonotype originates from a human donor in good health. Some clones in this sample may be carry-over from other donors' samples. The CDR3 sequence: CASSVARRESIVNEQFF.